The clone carrying this T cell receptor (beta chain) was observed a single time. Its antigen is currently unknown. This entry is derived from a study of brain T cells in children with intractable seizures. Study-wide results and limits: Viral specificity was inferred only from CDR3 similarity; HCMV serostatus was unknown.

Assay used: immunoSEQ multiplex PCR; TCRdb lists only in-frame clones, some missing. The table lists hundreds of thousands of clones, roughly 92% of them singletons. Germline V lookup: CDR1 LNHNV, CDR2 YYDKDF (reference sequence). V lost 3 bases to trimming and J lost 0 bases; unmatched junction nucleotides: 4. The CDR3 consists of 16 residues. Time point described: blood from clinic visit 5 months post-surgery; TSC patient then seizure free. Only cases whose brain tissue showed the highest T cell transcript signatures were sequenced. Patients received at least one anti-epileptic drug before surgery. The source of this sequence is a boy in the first two years of life with tuberous sclerosis and intractable seizures. The chain employs TRBV15 and TRBJ1-5; 8 nucleotides align to TRBD1. Sequenced here: peripheral blood, sampled 4 to 5 months after surgery. DNA of the CDR3: TGTGCCACCAGCAGGGGGACAGGCTATAGCAATCAGCCCCAGCATTTT. Its protein is CATSRGTGYSNQPQHF. The entire variable domain, with the rest obtained from reference TRBV15 and TRBJ1-5, is as follows: DAMVIQNPRYQVTQFGKPVTLSCSQTLNHNVMYWYQQKSSQAPKLLFHYYDKDFNNEADTPDNFQSRRPNTSFCFLDIRSPGLGDTAMYLCATSRGTGYSNQPQHFGDGTRLSIL.